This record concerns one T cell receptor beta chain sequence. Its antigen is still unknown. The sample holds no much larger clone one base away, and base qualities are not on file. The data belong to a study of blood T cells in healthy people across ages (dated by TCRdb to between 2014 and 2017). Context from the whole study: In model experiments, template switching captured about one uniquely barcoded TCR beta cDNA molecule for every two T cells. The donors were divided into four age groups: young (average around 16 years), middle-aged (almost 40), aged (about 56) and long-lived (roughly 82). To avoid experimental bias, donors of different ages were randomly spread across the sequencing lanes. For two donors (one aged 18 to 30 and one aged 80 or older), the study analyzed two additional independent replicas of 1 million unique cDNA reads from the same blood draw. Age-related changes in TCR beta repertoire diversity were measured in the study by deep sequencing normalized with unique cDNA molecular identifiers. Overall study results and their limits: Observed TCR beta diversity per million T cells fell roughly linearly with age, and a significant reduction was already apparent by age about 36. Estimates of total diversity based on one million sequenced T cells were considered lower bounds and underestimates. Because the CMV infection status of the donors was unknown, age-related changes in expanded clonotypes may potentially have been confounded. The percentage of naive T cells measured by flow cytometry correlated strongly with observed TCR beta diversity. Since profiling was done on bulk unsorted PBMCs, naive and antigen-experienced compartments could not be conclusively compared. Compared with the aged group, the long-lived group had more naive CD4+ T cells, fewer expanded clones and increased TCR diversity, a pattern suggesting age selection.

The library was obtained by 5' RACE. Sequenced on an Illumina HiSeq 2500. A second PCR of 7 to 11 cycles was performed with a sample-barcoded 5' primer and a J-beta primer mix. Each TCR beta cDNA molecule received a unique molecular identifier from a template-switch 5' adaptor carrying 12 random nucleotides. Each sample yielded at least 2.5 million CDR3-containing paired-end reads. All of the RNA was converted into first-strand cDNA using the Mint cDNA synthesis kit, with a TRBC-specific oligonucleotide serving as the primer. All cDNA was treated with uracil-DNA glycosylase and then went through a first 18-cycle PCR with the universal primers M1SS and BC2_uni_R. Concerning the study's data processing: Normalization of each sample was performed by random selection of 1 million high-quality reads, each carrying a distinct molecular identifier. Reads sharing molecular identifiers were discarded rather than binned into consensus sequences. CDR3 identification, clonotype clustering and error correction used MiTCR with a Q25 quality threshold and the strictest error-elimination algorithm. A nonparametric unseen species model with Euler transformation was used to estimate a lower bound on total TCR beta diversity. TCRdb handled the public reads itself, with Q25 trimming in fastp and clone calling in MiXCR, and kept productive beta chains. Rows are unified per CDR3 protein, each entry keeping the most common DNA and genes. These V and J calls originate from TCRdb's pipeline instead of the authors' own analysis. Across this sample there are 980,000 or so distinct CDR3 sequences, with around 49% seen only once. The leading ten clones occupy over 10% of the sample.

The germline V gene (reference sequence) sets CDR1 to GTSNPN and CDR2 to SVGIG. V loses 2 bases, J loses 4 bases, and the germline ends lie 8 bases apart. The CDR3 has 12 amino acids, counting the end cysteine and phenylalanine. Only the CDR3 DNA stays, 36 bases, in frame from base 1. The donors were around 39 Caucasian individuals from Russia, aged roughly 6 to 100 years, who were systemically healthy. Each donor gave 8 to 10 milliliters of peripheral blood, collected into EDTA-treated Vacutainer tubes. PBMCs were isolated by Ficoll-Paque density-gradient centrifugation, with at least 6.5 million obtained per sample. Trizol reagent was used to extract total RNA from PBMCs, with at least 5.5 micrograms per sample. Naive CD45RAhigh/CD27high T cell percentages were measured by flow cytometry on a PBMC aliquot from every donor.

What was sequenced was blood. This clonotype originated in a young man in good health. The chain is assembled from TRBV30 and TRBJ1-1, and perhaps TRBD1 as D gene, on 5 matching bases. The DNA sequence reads TGTGCCTGGAGTCCCGGGACCACTGAAGCTTTCTTT. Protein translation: CAWSPGTTEAFF.